The sequence of this TCR beta chain was determined in a study of Ad26.COV2.S vaccination and SARS-CoV-2 variants. The table came from immunoSEQ multiplex PCR; TCRdb's copy has only in-frame clones and leaves some out. This sample has about 330,000 clones, with 90% found just once. Trimming shortened V by 0 bases and J by 5 bases, and 4 bases separated the two germline ends. CDR3 length equals 12 residues. Germline V gene sequence: CDR1 SQVTM, CDR2 ANQGSEA. The treatment here: about 20 received Ad26.COV2.S at low or high dose, single or two shots; 5 received placebo; per-sample allocation not given. It was on day 63 after the first vaccine or placebo injection that samples were taken. Details on this clone: The antigen is unknown.

The study, taken as a whole, reports: Total T cell responses were possibly underestimated by TCR breadth and depth analyses. A substantial breadth of spike-specific CD8+ and CD4+ T cell responses after vaccination has been reported.

This chain connects TRBV29-1 to TRBJ1-4, with D uncertain. The receptor comes from a person between 18 and 65 years old who received the Ad26.COV2.S COVID-19 vaccine or a placebo. Sequenced material: peripheral blood, taken in a trial of Ad26.COV2.S vaccine versus placebo. CDR3 in DNA: TGCAGCGTTGAAGAGGAAAATGAAAAACTGTTTTTT. This encodes CSVEEENEKLFF.